This TCR beta chain was recovered during a study of regulatory T cells in long-lasting Graves disease. The V and J ends lost 2 bases and 5 bases, in that order; junction bases with no gene match: 4. The CDR3 has 15 amino acids. CDR1 and CDR2 from the germline V gene are SGHAT and FQNNGV. Stated time point: persistent/refractory GD, antithyroid drugs over 5 years with positive TRAb. PBMC RNA served as the TCR library source. This clonotype turned up a few times. The target antigen is unknown. CDR3-region Arm-PCR and iRepertoire HTBI primers produced the TCR beta libraries. TCRdb analysed the multiplex PCR reads with MiXCR anew, one entry per CDR3 protein. The sample lists around 450,000 distinct CDR3 sequences, 20% to 25% occurring once. Findings of the study overall: Possibly, too few samples lowered accuracy.

The receptor's source is a female donor with Graves disease. The chain combines TRBV11-2 with TRBJ2-5; 11 bases align to TRBD2. The specimen was peripheral blood mononuclear cells (PBMCs), collected when the disease was refractory, from a patient treated with antithyroid drugs. The CDR3 sequence is CASSLLAGGGETQYF. The CDR3 nucleotides read TGTGCCAGCAGCTTACTAGCGGGAGGCGGGGAGACCCAGTACTTC.